The clone carrying this TCR beta chain was seen once. V lost 4 bases, J lost 2 bases, and 8 bases lay in between. CDR1 and CDR2 (germline): SQVTM, ANQGSEA. CDR3 length: 12 amino acids. This sample is part of a study of cytomegalovirus exposure and HLA in healthy donors. In the PCR, 60 Vbeta and 13 Jbeta primers were used. The assay was immunoSEQ multiplex PCR, and TCRdb's table has in-frame clones only and misses some. The table lists 150,000 to 200,000 clones, roughly 77% of them singletons. The J gene is TRBJ1-2, the V gene TRBV29-1; TRBD1 is a possible D gene (5 bases). Sequencing used PBMCs. The source is a woman between 50 and 59 years old in good health and CMV-seronegative. CDR3 nucleotides: TGCAGCGTTGTCAGGGAAAACTATGGCTACACCTTC. Its translation is CSVVRENYGYTF.